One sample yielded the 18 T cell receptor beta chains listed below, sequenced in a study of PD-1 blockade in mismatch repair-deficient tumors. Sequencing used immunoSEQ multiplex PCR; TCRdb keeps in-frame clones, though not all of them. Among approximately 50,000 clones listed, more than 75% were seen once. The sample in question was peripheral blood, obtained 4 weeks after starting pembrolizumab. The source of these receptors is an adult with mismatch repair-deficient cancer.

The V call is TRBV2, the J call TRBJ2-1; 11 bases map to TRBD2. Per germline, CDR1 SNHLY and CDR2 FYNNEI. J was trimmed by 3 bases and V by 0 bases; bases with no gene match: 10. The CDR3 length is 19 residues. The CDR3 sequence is CASSEAGSGRAENYNEQFF. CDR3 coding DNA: TGTGCCAGCAGTGAAGCGGGTAGCGGGAGGGCCGAAAACTACAATGAGCAGTTCTTC. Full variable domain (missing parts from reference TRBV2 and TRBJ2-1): EPEVTQTPSHQVTQMGQEVILRCVPISNHLYFYWYRQILGQKVEFLVSFYNNEISEKSEIFDDQFSVERPDGSNFTLKIRSTKLEDSAMYFCASSEAGSGRAENYNEQFFGPGTRLTVL.

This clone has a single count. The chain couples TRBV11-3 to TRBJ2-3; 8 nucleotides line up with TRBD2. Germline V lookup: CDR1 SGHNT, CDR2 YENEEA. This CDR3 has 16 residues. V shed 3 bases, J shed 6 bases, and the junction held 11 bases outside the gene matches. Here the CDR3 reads CASSFEPGTSLDTQYF. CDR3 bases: TGTGCCAGCAGCTTCGAGCCCGGGACTAGTCTTGATACGCAGTATTTT.

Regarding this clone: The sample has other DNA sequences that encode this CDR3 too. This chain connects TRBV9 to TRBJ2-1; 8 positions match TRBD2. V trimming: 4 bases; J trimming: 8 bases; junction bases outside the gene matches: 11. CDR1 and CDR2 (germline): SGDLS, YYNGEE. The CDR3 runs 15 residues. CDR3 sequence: CASSRTSGSWDEQFF. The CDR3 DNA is TGTGCCAGCAGCAGGACCAGCGGGAGTTGGGATGAGCAGTTCTTC.

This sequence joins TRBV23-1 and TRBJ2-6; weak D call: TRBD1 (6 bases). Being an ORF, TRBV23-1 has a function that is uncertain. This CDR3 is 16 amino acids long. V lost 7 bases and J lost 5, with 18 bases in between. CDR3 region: CASNGQITFWANVLTF. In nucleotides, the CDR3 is TGCGCCAGCAACGGACAGATAACCTTCTGGGCCAACGTCCTGACTTTC.

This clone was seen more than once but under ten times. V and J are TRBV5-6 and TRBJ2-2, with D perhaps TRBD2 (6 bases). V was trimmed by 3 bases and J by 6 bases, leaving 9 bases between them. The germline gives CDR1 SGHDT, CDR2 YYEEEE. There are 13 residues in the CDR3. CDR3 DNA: TGTGCCAGCAGCTCGGGGACTGCCGGGGAGCTGTTTTTT. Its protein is CASSSGTAGELFF.

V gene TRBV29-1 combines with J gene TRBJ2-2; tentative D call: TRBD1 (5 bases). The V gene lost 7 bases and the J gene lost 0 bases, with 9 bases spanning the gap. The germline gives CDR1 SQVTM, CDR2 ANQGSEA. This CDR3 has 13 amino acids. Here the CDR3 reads CSGGHTNTGELFF. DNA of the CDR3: TGCAGCGGCGGACATACGAACACCGGGGAGCTGTTTTTT.

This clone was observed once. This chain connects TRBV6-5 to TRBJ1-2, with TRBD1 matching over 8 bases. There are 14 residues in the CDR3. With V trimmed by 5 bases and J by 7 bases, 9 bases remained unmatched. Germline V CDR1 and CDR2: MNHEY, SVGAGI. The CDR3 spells CASSPGQAGRGYTF. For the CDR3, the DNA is TGTGCCAGCAGTCCGGGACAGGCCGGGCGTGGCTACACCTTC.

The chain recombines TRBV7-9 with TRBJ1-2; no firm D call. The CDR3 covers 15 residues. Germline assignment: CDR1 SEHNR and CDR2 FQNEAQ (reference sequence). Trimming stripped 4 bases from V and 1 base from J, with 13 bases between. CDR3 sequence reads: CASSSSRQFNYGYTF. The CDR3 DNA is TGTGCCAGCAGCTCCTCAAGGCAGTTTAACTATGGCTACACCTTC.

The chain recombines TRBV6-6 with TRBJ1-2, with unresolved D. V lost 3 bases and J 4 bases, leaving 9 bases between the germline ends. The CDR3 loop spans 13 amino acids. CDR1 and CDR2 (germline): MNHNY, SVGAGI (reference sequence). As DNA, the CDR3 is TGTGCCAGCAGTTATAGGGAAAGCTATGGCTACACCTTC. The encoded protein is CASSYRESYGYTF.

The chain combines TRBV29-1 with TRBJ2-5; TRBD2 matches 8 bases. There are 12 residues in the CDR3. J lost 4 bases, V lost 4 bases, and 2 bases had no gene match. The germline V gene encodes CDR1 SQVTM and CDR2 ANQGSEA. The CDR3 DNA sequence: TGCAGCGTTGTCGGGGGGGGAGAGACCCAGTACTTC. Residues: CSVVGGGETQYF.

CDR3 DNA sequence: TGTGCCAGCAGCTCGGGCAGAGCGAACACTGAAGCTTTCTTT. Its translation is CASSSGRANTEAFF. The V gene is TRBV7-3, the J gene TRBJ1-1; D gene unclear. V lost 4 bases, J lost 1 base, and 10 bases lay in between. This CDR3 comprises 14 residues. Germline V gives CDR1 SGHTA, CDR2 FQGTGA.

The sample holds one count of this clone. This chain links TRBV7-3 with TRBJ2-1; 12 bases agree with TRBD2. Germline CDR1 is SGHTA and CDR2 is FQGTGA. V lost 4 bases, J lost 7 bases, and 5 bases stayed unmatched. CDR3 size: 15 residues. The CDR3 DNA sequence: TGTGCCAGCAGCTCTGGACTAGCGGGAATAAATGAGCAGTTCTTC. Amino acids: CASSSGLAGINEQFF.

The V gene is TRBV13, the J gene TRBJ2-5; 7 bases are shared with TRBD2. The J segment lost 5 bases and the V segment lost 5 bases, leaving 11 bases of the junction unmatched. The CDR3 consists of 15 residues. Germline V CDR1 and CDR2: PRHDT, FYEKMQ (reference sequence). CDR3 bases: TGTGCCAGCAGCGAGAGGGAGGGAGGATTGGAGACCCAGTACTTC. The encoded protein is CASSEREGGLETQYF.

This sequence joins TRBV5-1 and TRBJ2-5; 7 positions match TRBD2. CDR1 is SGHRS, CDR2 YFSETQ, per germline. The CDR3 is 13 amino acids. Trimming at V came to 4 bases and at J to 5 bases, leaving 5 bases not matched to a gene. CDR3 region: CASSPAGEETQYF. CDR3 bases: TGCGCCAGCAGCCCGGCGGGAGAGGAGACCCAGTACTTC.

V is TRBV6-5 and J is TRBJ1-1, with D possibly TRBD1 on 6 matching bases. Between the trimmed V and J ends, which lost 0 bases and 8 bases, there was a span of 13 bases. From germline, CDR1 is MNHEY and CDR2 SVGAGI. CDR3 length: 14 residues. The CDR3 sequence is CASSYSSGAGEAFF. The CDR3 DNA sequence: TGTGCCAGCAGTTACTCTTCAGGGGCAGGCGAAGCTTTCTTT.

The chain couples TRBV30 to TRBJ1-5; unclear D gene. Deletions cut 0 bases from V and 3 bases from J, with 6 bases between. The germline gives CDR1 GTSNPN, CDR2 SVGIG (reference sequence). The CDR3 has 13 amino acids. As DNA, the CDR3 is TGTGCCTGGAGTGTAGGTCCCAATCAGCCCCAGCATTTT. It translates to CAWSVGPNQPQHF.

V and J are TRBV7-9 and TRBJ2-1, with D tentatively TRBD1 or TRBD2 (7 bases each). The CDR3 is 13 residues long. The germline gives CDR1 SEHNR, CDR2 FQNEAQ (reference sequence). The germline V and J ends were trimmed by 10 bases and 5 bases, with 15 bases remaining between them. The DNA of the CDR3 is TGTGCCATCTCAGGGGGGGTGGACAATGAGCAGTTCTTC. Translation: CAISGGVDNEQFF.

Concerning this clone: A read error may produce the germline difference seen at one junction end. This CDR3 is CASSTGEGEKLFF. The CDR3 coding sequence is TGTGCGAGTAGTACAGGGGAAGGTGAGAAACTGTTTTTT. The rearrangement uses TRBV19 and TRBJ1-4; 7 nucleotides agree with TRBD1. The CDR3 covers 13 residues. Germline CDR1 LNHDA, CDR2 SQIVND (reference sequence).